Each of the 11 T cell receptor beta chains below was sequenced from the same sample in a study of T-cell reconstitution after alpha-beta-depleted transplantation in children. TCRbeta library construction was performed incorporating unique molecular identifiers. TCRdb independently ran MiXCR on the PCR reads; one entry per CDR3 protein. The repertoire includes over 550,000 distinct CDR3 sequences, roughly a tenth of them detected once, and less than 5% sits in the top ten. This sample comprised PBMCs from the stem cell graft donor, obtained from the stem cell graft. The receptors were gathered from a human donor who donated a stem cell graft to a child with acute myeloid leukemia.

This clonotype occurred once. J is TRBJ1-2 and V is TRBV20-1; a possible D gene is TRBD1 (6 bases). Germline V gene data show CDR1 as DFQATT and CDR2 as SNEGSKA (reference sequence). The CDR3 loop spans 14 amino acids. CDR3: CRRSGRGAENGYTF. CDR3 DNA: TGCAGGCGTAGTGGGAGGGGGGCAGAAAATGGCTACACCTTC.

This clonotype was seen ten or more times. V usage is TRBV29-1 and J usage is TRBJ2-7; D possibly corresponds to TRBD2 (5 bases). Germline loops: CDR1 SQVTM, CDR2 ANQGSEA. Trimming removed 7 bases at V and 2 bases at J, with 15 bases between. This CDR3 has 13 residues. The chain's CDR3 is CSAEEGKPYEQYF. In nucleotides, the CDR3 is TGCAGCGCCGAAGAGGGAAAACCCTACGAGCAGTACTTC.

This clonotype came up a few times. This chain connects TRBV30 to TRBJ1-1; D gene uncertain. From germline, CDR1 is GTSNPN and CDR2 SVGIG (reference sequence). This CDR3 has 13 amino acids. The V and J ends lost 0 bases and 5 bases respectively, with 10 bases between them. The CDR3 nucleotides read TGTGCCTGGAGTGTAGAACGGGGAACTGAAGCTTTCTTT. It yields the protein CAWSVERGTEAFF.

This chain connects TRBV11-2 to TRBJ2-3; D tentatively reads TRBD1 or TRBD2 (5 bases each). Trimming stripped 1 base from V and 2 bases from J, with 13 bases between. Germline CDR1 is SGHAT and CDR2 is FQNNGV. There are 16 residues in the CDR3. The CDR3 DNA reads TGTGCCAGCAGCTTAGTTGGGGACGTTGCCACAGATACGCAGTATTTT. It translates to CASSLVGDVATDTQYF. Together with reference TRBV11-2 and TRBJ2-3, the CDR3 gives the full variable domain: EAGVAQSPRYKIIEKRQSVAFWCNPISGHATLYWYQQILGQGPKLLIQFQNNGVVDDSQLPKDRFSAERLKGVDSTLKIQPAKLEDSAVYLCASSLVGDVATDTQYFGPGTRLTVL.

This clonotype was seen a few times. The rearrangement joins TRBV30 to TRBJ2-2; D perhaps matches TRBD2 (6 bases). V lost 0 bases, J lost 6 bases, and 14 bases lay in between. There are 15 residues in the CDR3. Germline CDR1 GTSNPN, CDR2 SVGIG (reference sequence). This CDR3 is CAWSVKLAGSGELFF. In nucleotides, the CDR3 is TGTGCCTGGAGTGTAAAGTTGGCGGGGTCCGGGGAGCTGTTTTTT.

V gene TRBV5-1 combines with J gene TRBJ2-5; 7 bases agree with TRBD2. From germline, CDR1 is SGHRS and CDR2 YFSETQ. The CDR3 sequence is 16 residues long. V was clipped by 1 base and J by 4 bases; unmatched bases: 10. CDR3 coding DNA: TGCGCCAGCAGCTTGATGGCTAGCGGTTTGGGAGAGACCCAGTACTTC. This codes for CASSLMASGLGETQYF.

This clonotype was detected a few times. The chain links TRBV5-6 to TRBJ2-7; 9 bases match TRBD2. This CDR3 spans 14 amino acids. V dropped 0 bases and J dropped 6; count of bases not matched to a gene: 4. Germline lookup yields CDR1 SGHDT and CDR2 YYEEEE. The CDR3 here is CASSLGGRAAEQYF. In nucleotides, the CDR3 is TGTGCCAGCAGCTTGGGCGGGAGGGCCGCCGAGCAGTACTTC.

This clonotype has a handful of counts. The CDR3 bases are TGTGCCAGCAGTTACTCGGTAGGGCAGGCCGTGAAGCAGTTCTTC. This gives the protein CASSYSVGQAVKQFF. This sequence joins TRBV6-2 or TRBV6-3 and TRBJ2-1; no clear D gene. Looked up from germline, CDR1 is MNHEY and CDR2 is SVGEGT. This CDR3 contains 15 residues. Trimming left V 0 bases short and J 11 bases short, with 17 bases between.

Written as DNA, the CDR3 is TGCAGTGCTAGAGTGCCAGGGGGTAATTACAATCAGCCCCAGCATTTT. This codes for CSARVPGGNYNQPQHF. The rearrangement links TRBV20-1 to TRBJ1-5; 7 nucleotides align to TRBD1. CDR3 size: 16 residues. The germline V gene has CDR1 DFQATT and CDR2 SNEGSKA (reference sequence). V shed 1 base, J shed 3 bases, and the junction held 9 bases outside the gene matches.

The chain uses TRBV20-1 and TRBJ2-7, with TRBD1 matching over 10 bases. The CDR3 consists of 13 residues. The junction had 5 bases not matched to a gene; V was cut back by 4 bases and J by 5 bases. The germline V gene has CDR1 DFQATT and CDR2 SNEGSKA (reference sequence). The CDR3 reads CSATRDRGHEQYF. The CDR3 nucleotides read TGCAGTGCTACCCGGGACAGGGGCCACGAGCAGTACTTC.

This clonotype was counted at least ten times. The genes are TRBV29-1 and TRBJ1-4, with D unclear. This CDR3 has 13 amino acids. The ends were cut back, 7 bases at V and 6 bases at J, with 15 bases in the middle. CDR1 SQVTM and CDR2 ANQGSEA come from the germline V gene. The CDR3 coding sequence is TGCAGCGCAGCTAGATCGGCAGATGAAAAACTGTTTTTT. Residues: CSAARSADEKLFF.